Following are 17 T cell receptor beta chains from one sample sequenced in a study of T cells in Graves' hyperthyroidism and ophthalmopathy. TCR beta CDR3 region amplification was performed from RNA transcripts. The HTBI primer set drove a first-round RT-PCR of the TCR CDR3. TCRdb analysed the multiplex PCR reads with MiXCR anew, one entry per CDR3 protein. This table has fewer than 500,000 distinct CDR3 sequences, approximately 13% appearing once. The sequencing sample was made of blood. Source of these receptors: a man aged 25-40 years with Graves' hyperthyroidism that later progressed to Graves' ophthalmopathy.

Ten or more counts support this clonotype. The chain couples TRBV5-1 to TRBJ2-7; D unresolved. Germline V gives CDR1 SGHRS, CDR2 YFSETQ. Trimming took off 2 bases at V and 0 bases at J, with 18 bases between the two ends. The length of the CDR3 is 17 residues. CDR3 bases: TGCGCCAGCAGCTTCGGAGTTGCAGGACCAAGCTCCTACGAGCAGTACTTC. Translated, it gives CASSFGVAGPSSYEQYF.

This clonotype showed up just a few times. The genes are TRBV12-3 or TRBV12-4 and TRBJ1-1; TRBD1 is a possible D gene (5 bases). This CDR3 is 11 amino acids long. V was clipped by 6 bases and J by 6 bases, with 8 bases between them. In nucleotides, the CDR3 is TGTGCCAGCAGGCAGACAGCTGAAGCTTTCTTT. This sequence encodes CASRQTAEAFF.

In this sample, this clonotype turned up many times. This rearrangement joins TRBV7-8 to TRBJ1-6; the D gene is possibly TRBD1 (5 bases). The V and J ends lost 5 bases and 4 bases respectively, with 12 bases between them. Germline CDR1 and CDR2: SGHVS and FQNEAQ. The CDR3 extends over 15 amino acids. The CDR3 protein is CASSRRTFYNSPLHF. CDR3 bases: TGTGCCAGCAGCAGGAGGACATTTTATAATTCACCCCTCCACTTT.

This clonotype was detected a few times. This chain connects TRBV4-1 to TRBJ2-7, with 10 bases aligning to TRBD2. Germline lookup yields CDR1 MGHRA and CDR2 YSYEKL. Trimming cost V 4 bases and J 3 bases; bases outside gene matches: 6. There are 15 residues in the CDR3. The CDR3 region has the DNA TGCGCCAGCAGCCCGGCCGGGACTAGCGTCTACGAGCAGTACTTC. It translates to CASSPAGTSVYEQYF.

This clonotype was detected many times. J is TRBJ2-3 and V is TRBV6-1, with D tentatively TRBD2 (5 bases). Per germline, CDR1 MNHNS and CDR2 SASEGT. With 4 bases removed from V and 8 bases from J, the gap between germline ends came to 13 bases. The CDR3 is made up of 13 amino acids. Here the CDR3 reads CASSGVFGSTQYF. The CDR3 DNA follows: TGTGCCAGCAGTGGGGTCTTTGGGAGTACGCAGTATTTT.

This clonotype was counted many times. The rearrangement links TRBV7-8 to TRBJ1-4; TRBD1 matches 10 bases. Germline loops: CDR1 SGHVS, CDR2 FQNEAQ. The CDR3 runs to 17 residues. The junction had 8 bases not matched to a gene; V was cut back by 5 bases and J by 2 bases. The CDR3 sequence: CASSPGQGRATNEKLFF. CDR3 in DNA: TGTGCCAGCAGCCCGGGACAGGGGCGAGCGACTAATGAAAAACTGTTTTTT. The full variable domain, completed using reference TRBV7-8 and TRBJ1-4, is GAGVSQSPRYKVAKRGQDVALRCDPISGHVSLFWYQQALGQGPEFLTYFQNEAQLDKSGLPSDRFFAERPEGSVSTLKIQRTQQEDSAVYLCASSPGQGRATNEKLFFGSGTQLSVL.

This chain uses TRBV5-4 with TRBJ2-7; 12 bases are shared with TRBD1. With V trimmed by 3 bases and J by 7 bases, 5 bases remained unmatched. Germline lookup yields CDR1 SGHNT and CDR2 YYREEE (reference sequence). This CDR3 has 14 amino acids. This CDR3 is CASSSGQGAWEQYF. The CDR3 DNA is TGTGCCAGCAGCTCGGGACAGGGGGCGTGGGAGCAGTACTTC.

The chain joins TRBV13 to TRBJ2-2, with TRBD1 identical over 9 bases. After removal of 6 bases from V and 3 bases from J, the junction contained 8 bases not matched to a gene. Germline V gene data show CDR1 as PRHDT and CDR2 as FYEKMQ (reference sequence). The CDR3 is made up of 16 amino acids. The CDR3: CASSRFGQGYTGELFF. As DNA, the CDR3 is TGTGCCAGCAGTCGATTCGGACAGGGGTACACCGGGGAGCTGTTTTTT.

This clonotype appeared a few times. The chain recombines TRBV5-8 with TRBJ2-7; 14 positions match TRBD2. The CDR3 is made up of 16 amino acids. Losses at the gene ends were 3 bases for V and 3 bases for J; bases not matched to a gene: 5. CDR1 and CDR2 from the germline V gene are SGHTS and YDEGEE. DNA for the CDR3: TGTGCCAGCAGCTCGGGACTAGCGGGGGTTTTCTACGAGCAGTACTTC. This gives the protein CASSSGLAGVFYEQYF.

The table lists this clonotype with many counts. CDR3 loop: CATSDPAGRETQYF. The CDR3 DNA reads TGTGCCACCAGTGACCCGGCAGGGAGGGAGACCCAGTACTTC. The chain recombines TRBV24-1 with TRBJ2-5, with D perhaps TRBD2 (6 bases). The CDR3 extends over 14 amino acids. V was shortened by 4 bases and J by 5 bases, with 13 bases between the two germline ends. Germline V CDR1 and CDR2: KGHDR, SFDVKD.

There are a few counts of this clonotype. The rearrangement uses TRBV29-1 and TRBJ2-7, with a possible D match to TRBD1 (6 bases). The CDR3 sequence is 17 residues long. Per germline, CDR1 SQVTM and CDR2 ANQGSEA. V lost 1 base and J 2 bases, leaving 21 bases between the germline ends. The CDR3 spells CSVEVSDRPYRPYEQYF. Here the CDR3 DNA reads TGCAGCGTTGAAGTTTCCGACAGGCCATATCGTCCCTACGAGCAGTACTTC.

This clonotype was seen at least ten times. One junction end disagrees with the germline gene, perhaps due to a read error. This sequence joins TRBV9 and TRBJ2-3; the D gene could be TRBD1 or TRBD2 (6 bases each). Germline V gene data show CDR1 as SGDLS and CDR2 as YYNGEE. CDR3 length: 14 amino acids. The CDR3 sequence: CASSVGGSTDTQYF. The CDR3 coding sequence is TGCGCCAGCAGCGTCGGGGGCAGCACAGATACGCAGTATTTT.

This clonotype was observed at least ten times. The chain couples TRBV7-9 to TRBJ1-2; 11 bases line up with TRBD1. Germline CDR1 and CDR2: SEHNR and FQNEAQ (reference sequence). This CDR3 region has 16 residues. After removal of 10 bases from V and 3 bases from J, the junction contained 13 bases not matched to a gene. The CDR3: CAILQDRGRLHYGYTF. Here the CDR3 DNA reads TGTGCCATCTTGCAGGACAGGGGGCGTCTTCACTATGGCTACACCTTC.

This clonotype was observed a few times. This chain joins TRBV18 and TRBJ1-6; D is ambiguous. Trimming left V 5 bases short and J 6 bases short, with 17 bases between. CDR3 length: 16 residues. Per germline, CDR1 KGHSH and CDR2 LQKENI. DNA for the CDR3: TGTGCCAGCTCAATCGCGTCGGCAGCACTTAATTCACCCCTCCACTTT. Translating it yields CASSIASAALNSPLHF.

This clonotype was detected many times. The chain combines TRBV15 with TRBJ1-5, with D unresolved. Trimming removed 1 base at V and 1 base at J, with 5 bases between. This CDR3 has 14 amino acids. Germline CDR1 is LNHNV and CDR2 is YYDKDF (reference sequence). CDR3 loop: CATSRVGSNQPQHF. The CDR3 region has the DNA TGTGCCACCAGCAGAGTGGGGAGCAATCAGCCCCAGCATTTT.

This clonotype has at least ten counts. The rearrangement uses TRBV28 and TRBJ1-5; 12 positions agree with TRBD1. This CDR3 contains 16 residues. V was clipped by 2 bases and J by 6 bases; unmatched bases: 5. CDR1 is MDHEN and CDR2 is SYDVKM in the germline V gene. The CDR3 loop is CASSLGTGGASQPQHF. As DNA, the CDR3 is TGTGCCAGCAGTTTAGGGACAGGGGGCGCGAGTCAGCCCCAGCATTTT.

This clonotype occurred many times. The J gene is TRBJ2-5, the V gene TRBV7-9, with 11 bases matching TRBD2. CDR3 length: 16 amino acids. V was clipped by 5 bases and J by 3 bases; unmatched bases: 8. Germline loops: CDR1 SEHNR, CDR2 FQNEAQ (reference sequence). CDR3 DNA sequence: TGTGCCAGCAGCCACCATGGGACTAGCGGAGAAGAGACCCAGTACTTC. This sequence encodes CASSHHGTSGEETQYF.